Below, 10 T cell receptor beta chains from the same sample are listed, as sequenced in a study of blood T cell repertoires in COVID-19 (dated by TCRdb to 2018 to 2020). Library prep was done by the immunoSEQ multiplex PCR assay. This is the immuneACCESS table as TCRdb keeps it, with only in-frame sequences that have V and J called. A part of the clones is gone; compared with another copy, unresolved V genes explain less than half, and the rest is unexplained. For this sample there are approximately 200,000 clones; over 70% appear just once. The ten top clones hold roughly 3.7% of the sample. What was sequenced was PBMCs or T cells enriched from blood (not recorded which). The receptor source for this set is a woman aged 25 to 45 who had been exposed to COVID-19.

The chain combines TRBV6-5 with TRBJ1-1; no definite D call. The CDR3 has 13 amino acids. V lost 6 bases and J lost 0, with 8 bases in between. Germline CDR1 and CDR2: MNHEY and SVGAGI. CDR3 nucleotide sequence: TGTGCCAGCAGCCAGACTATGAACACTGAAGCTTTCTTT. It yields the protein CASSQTMNTEAFF.

This clone was seen just once. The chain links TRBV9 to TRBJ1-4; D is undetermined. CDR3 length equals 15 residues. V lost 4 bases, J lost 7 bases, and 17 bases lay in between. Per the germline V gene, CDR1 is SGDLS and CDR2 is YYNGEE. The CDR3 bases are TGTGCCAGCAGCCCGAGGGAGGGTTTAGCTGAAAAACTGTTTTTT. Its translation is CASSPREGLAEKLFF.

The chain has TRBV7-9 and TRBJ2-1, with a weak D call TRBD2 (6 bases). Trimming stripped 5 bases from V and 11 bases from J, with 13 bases between. Germline-derived CDR1 and CDR2 are SEHNR and FQNEAQ (reference sequence). This CDR3 comprises 12 residues. The CDR3 DNA is TGTGCCAGCAGCCAACTAGCCCCTCAGCAGTTCTTC. Protein product: CASSQLAPQQFF.

The V gene is TRBV9, the J gene TRBJ2-5; D is possibly TRBD2 (6 bases). This CDR3 is built from 11 residues. Trimming cost V 4 bases and J 7 bases, with 8 bases left between them. Germline lookup yields CDR1 SGDLS and CDR2 YYNGEE. This CDR3 is CASSTGGTQYF. The CDR3 nucleotides are TGTGCCAGCAGCACCGGGGGGACCCAGTACTTC.

This chain links TRBV30 with TRBJ2-5, with 12 bases aligning to TRBD2. The trim removed 2 bases at V and 5 bases at J, leaving 6 bases unmatched. Germline lookup yields CDR1 GTSNPN and CDR2 SVGIG (reference sequence). The CDR3 is made up of 15 amino acids. CDR3 bases: TGTGCCTGGAGTCGCCGACTAGCGGGAGTGGAGACCCAGTACTTC. It yields the protein CAWSRRLAGVETQYF. Full variable domain (missing parts from reference TRBV30 and TRBJ2-5): SQTIHQWPATLVQPVGSPLSLECTVEGTSNPNLYWYRQAAGRGLQLLFYSVGIGQISSEVPQNLSASRPQDRQFILSSKKLLLSDSGFYLCAWSRRLAGVETQYFGPGTRLLVL.

V is TRBV15 and J is TRBJ2-3, with 9 bases identical to TRBD2. The CDR3 is 17 residues long. Germline values: CDR1 LNHNV, CDR2 YYDKDF (reference sequence). With 0 bases clipped from V and 0 bases from J, the junction kept 4 bases outside the gene matches. In DNA, the CDR3 is TGTGCCACCAGCAGAGAGGGACTAGCCAAGAGCACAGATACGCAGTATTTT. This codes for CATSREGLAKSTDTQYF. Based on the CDR3 plus reference TRBV15 and TRBJ2-3, the full variable domain is DAMVIQNPRYQVTQFGKPVTLSCSQTLNHNVMYWYQQKSSQAPKLLFHYYDKDFNNEADTPDNFQSRRPNTSFCFLDIRSPGLGDTAMYLCATSREGLAKSTDTQYFGPGTRLTVL.

This chain joins TRBV7-8 and TRBJ2-3; the D gene is possibly TRBD2 (6 bases). Trimming shortened V by 1 base and J by 12 bases, and 11 bases separated the two germline ends. CDR3 size: 12 residues. Germline assignment: CDR1 SGHVS and CDR2 FQNEAQ. CDR3: CASSLVAGYQYF. The DNA of the CDR3 is TGTGCCAGCAGCTTAGTTGCGGGATATCAGTATTTT. The full variable domain, rest sourced from reference TRBV7-8 and TRBJ2-3, is GAGVSQSPRYKVAKRGQDVALRCDPISGHVSLFWYQQALGQGPEFLTYFQNEAQLDKSGLPSDRFFAERPEGSVSTLKIQRTQQEDSAVYLCASSLVAGYQYFGPGTRLTVL.

The CDR3 protein is CASSLVPGETQYF. The CDR3 region has the DNA TGTGCCAGCAGCTTGGTACCGGGGGAGACCCAGTACTTC. The chain couples TRBV5-5 to TRBJ2-5; D perhaps matches TRBD2 (5 bases). Between the trimmed V and J ends, which lost 0 bases and 5 bases, there was a span of 8 bases. The germline gives CDR1 SGHKS, CDR2 YYEKEE (reference sequence). The CDR3 is 13 amino acids.

CDR3 region: CASSFFGGELFF. For the CDR3, the DNA is TGTGCCAGCAGTTTTTTCGGCGGGGAGCTGTTTTTT. The J gene is TRBJ2-2, the V gene TRBV12-3 or TRBV12-4, with D unresolved. V lost 3 bases and J 7 bases, leaving 6 bases between the germline ends. The CDR3 totals 12 residues.

The chain combines TRBV11-2 with TRBJ2-7, with TRBD2 matching over 7 bases. Germline trimming cut 3 bases from V and 6 bases from J; bases unmatched to any gene: 11. CDR1 and CDR2 from the germline V gene are SGHAT and FQNNGV. The CDR3 is 15 amino acids. CDR3 in amino acids: CASSLVGGPSGEQYF. CDR3 in DNA: TGTGCCAGCAGCTTGGTGGGAGGGCCTTCGGGCGAGCAGTACTTC.